The entry below describes one TCR beta chain. The same CDR3 arises from other DNA sequences in this sample as well. Measured with immunoSEQ multiplex PCR; TCRdb has only the in-frame clones, and not every one. The top ten hold about 5% of the sample, which has 320,000 or so clones, roughly 89% seen once. Residents of 24 US areas, aged roughly 18 to 89 years, made up the participants. Cohort placement rested on clinical history that participants reported themselves. The CDR3 length is 14 residues. Trimming removed 0 bases from V and 0 bases from J, with 7 bases in between. Germline loops: CDR1 SGHRS, CDR2 YFSETQ. This sample is drawn from a study of blood T cell repertoires in COVID-19.

This sequence originates from a man between 60 and 75 years old who had recovered from COVID-19. The J gene is TRBJ2-7, the V gene TRBV5-1; D is uncertain. The sequenced sample consisted of PBMCs or T cells enriched from blood (not recorded which). CDR3 loop: CASSLVPGSYEQYF. As DNA, the CDR3 is TGCGCCAGCAGCTTGGTTCCGGGCTCCTACGAGCAGTACTTC.